This record looks at one T cell receptor beta chain sequence and its context. Its antigen remains unidentified. The input lacks base qualities; no much larger clone sits a single base away. Looking up the germline V gene yields CDR1 MNHEY and CDR2 SVGEGT. V and J are trimmed by 0 bases and 3 bases, and the gene matches miss 6 bases of the junction. Inclusive of the bounding cysteine and phenylalanine, the CDR3 is 19 residues long. Only the CDR3 DNA stays, 57 bases, in frame from base 1. The data were taken from a study of blood T cell repertoires in COVID-19 (dated by TCRdb to about 2020). Describing the broader study: Samples from collaborators originated in the United States, Italy and Spain and spanned both the acute and convalescent phases of COVID-19. The material from the prospective study consisted of cDNA or gDNA derived from T cells, B-cell-depleted T cells, or PBMCs. Subjects who had been exposed to COVID-19, were actively infected with it, or had recovered from it provided the deeply sampled blood TCRbeta repertoires that made up the dataset. The repertoires were released in a freely available public database intended as a resource for research on the immune response to SARS-CoV-2. The samples were drawn from two sources: the first 160 participants of the ongoing ImmuneRACE study, and 950 to 1,500 subjects contributed by 6 global collaborators. Nearly every sample came with metadata listing a de-identified subject ID, COVID-19 status, age in years and sex. Where available, HLA class I and class II types were obtained from metadata supplied by the sample provider rather than from assay-based typing.

The study at large found these results: The quantity of clinical and demographic metadata differed by source and by participant and was supplied without curation.

The immunoSEQ Assay, a bias-controlled multiplex PCR, was used to amplify TCRbeta CDR3 regions from genomic DNA. The published analysis was carried out like this. Within the assay, amplification of reference gene primers was used to estimate how many nucleated cells each sample contained. Sequence reads were collapsed and filtered to measure the absolute abundance of every unique TCRbeta CDR3 rearrangement. Productive Simpson clonality was computed per sample as the square root of Simpson's diversity index over productive rearrangements. This immuneACCESS table, as held by TCRdb, lists in-frame sequences with V and J called but not all clones. Of the missing ones, under half trace to an unresolved V gene in checked studies; the others have no known cause. V and J calls and clone size follow that table, whereas D and trimming were derived from the DNA. A total of 130,000 or so clones appear in this sample, about four fifths of them only once. Of the sample, roughly a sixth is held by the ten largest clones.

Each collaborating institution followed its own protocols to collect whole blood in K2EDTA tubes. For TCRbeta analysis, collaborators shipped samples in one of three forms: frozen whole blood, isolated PBMCs, or DNA extracted from either of those sample types. The clonotype originates from a woman of 80 years or more with acute or convalescent COVID-19. The source material was peripheral blood. The receptor chain draws on TRBV6-2 or TRBV6-3 and TRBJ2-2; TRBD2 agrees with 14 junctional bases. The nucleotide sequence reads as follows: TGTGCCAGCAGTTACTCCTGGACTAGCGGGGGGACGGACACCGGGGAGCTGTTTTTT. Translated, this is CASSYSWTSGGTDTGELFF.